Following are 8 T cell receptor beta chains from one sample sequenced in a study of blood T cell repertoires in COVID-19. Produced via immunoSEQ multiplex PCR; TCRdb's table is partial and in-frame only. The data hold 200,000 or so clones, with roughly 90% observed a single time. Sequencing was done on a sample of peripheral blood. These receptors all come from a woman aged 60 to 75 with acute or convalescent COVID-19.

The chain recombines TRBV7-2 with TRBJ1-2; no clear D. Germline assignment: CDR1 SGHTA and CDR2 FQGNSA. The CDR3 sequence is 13 residues long. Trimming took off 5 bases at V and 5 bases at J, with 12 bases between the two ends. The CDR3 loop reads CASSHDGKYGYTF. The CDR3 coding sequence is TGTGCCAGCAGCCATGACGGGAAATATGGCTACACCTTC.

Here the CDR3 reads CASSRDSNYGYTF. CDR3 coding DNA: TGTGCCAGCTCTAGGGACAGCAACTATGGCTACACCTTC. This chain links TRBV2 with TRBJ1-2; 7 bases are shared with TRBD1. Germline CDR1 reads SNHLY; CDR2 reads FYNNEI. This CDR3 spans 13 amino acids. The ends lost 8 bases at V and 2 bases at J; junction bases unmatched: 5.

In DNA, the CDR3 is TGCGCCAGCAGTCCCAGTAATGAAAAACTGTTTTTT. Translation gives CASSPSNEKLFF. The chain links TRBV10-1 to TRBJ1-4, with unresolved D. V gave up 5 bases and J gave up 4 bases, with 5 bases separating them. The CDR3 covers 12 residues. Germline assignment: CDR1 WNHNN and CDR2 SYGVQD (reference sequence).

This chain uses TRBV24-1 with TRBJ2-2; 10 bases are shared with TRBD1. The CDR3 runs to 16 residues. The germline V gene has CDR1 KGHDR and CDR2 SFDVKD. Trimming removed 5 bases from V and 4 bases from J; junction bases left unmatched: 6. The CDR3 here is CATSAPGQGTTGELFF. CDR3 nucleotides: TGTGCCACCAGTGCCCCGGGACAGGGGACCACCGGGGAGCTGTTTTTT.

This rearrangement joins TRBV19 to TRBJ1-2; D is ambiguous. V was pared by 6 bases and J by 4 bases, with 18 bases between. Germline assignment: CDR1 LNHDA and CDR2 SQIVND (reference sequence). This CDR3 has 15 amino acids. CDR3 sequence (DNA): TGTGCCAGTAGCCCCTCTCTGGTGTCAGGCTATGGCTACACCTTC. Its protein is CASSPSLVSGYGYTF.

This clone was counted a single time. The rearrangement uses TRBV19 and TRBJ1-1; no clear D. CDR3 length: 17 amino acids. Germline CDR1 is LNHDA and CDR2 is SQIVND (reference sequence). Trimming cost V 6 bases and J 1 base, with 21 bases left between them. CDR3: CASRLGGSGLANTEAFF. CDR3 nucleotide sequence: TGTGCCAGTAGGTTAGGCGGGTCGGGTTTGGCGAACACTGAAGCTTTCTTT.

This sequence joins TRBV18 and TRBJ1-6; tentatively, D is TRBD1 (5 bases). CDR1 KGHSH and CDR2 LQKENI come from the germline V gene. The CDR3 totals 14 residues. The V and J ends lost 3 bases and 8 bases respectively, with 11 bases between them. CDR3: CASSPMGGDSPLHF. CDR3 nucleotide sequence: TGTGCCAGCTCACCTATGGGGGGAGATTCACCCCTCCACTTT.

The gene calls are TRBV7-3 and TRBJ2-5; D is ambiguous. V lost 3 bases and J 5 bases, leaving 10 bases between the germline ends. CDR3 length: 13 residues. Germline CDR1 SGHTA, CDR2 FQGTGA. CDR3: CASSLGYRETQYF. DNA of the CDR3: TGTGCCAGCAGCTTGGGCTACCGGGAGACCCAGTACTTC.